One T cell receptor beta chain is described in this entry. MiXCR, applied by TCRdb to the 5' RACE reads, yields one record per CDR3 protein. This table has 250,000 to 300,000 distinct CDR3 sequences, about 5.2% appearing once. These data belong to a study of T cells after yellow fever vaccination. CDR1 is DFQATT, CDR2 SNEGSKA, per germline (reference sequence). The CDR3 has 13 amino acids. This clonotype was sampled from a man aged 18 to 29 who received the YFV17D yellow fever vaccine. The starting material was CD4+ T cells sorted from PBMCs, obtained on the day of the yellow fever booster vaccination. V gene TRBV20-1 combines with J gene TRBJ2-7; maybe TRBD2 (7 bases). DNA for the CDR3: TGCACCTCCTGGGGGGGGCCCTCCTACGAGCAGTACGTC. The encoded protein is CTSWGGPSYEQYV.